This T cell receptor (beta chain) stems from a study of brain T cells in children with intractable seizures. Study-wide points: Pre-surgery blood may have been undersampled, hiding some clones. Patients' HCMV serostatus was unknown; virus specificity rests on CDR3 similarity alone.

Only cases whose brain tissue showed the highest T cell transcript signatures were sequenced. Before surgery, patients took at least one anti-epileptic drug. As for this clone: The antigen is unknown.

Clones were sequenced by immunoSEQ multiplex PCR, and TCRdb holds only the in-frame ones, with some missing. The data contain approximately 41,000 clones, around nine tenths of them singletons. The sequencing here drew on peripheral blood, taken at surgery. The TCR was taken from a girl aged 2 to 9 with tuberous sclerosis and intractable seizures.

DNA of the CDR3: TGTGCCAGCAGCCAAGTCCAGGGGGCTGGAAACACCATATATTTT. It translates to CASSQVQGAGNTIYF. This chain links TRBV3-1 (or the pseudogene TRBV3-2) with TRBJ1-3; 7 positions agree with TRBD1. This CDR3 comprises 15 residues. CDR1 is LGHDT and CDR2 is YNNKEL in the germline V gene (reference sequence). Trimming took 1 base from V and 2 from J; bases not matched to a gene: 2.